The 2 T cell receptor beta chains below all came from one sample that was sequenced in a study of cytomegalovirus exposure and HLA in healthy donors. The PCR made use of 60 Vbeta and 13 Jbeta primers. Method: immunoSEQ multiplex PCR; TCRdb's copy keeps in-frame clones and lacks some. There are about 140,000 clones in the sample; roughly four fifths occur only once, and 1.5% to 2% lies in the top ten. The sequenced material came from PBMCs. Receptors were obtained from a female donor in good health and CMV-seronegative.

This clone was seen a handful of times. The V and J genes are TRBV7-2 and TRBJ1-5, with TRBD1 matching 9 bases. V was pared by 6 bases and J by 6 bases, with 9 bases of the junction left unmatched. CDR1 is SGHTA and CDR2 is FQGNSA in the germline V gene. The CDR3 runs to 15 residues. CDR3 sequence: CASSPLGTGPQPQHF. For the CDR3, the DNA is TGTGCCAGCAGTCCACTCGGGACAGGGCCTCAGCCCCAGCATTTT.

This chain links TRBV19 with TRBJ2-6; D is possibly TRBD1 (6 bases). The CDR3 length is 16 residues. Per the germline V gene, CDR1 is LNHDA and CDR2 is SQIVND (reference sequence). V shed 2 bases and J shed 4 bases, with 12 bases lying between them. The CDR3 here is CASSIQRGTGANVLTF. CDR3 DNA sequence: TGTGCCAGTAGTATACAAAGGGGGACAGGGGCCAACGTCCTGACTTTC.